This T cell receptor beta chain was recorded in a study of CD8+ T cells in alopecia areata. Overall study findings and caveats: Scalp repertoires also include resident alphabeta T cells from normal skin.

Peripheral blood samples and lesional scalp punch biopsies were obtained from alopecia areata patients. CD4+ and CD8+ T cells were sorted from PBMCs stained for CD3, CD4 and CD8. Extraction and reverse transcription of RNA yielded cDNA as the sequencing template. The protocol was immunoSEQ multiplex PCR, while the TCRdb copy is restricted to in-frame clones and leaves out a portion. The table includes some 110,000 clones, 35% to 40% detected once. Worth noting for this clone: The antigen remains undetermined.

The CDR3 extends over 15 amino acids. The V and J ends lost 3 bases and 5 bases respectively, with 16 bases between them. CDR1 and CDR2 from the germline V gene are LGHNA and YSLEER. The chain employs TRBV4-3 and TRBJ2-5; D is possibly TRBD1 (6 bases). The sequenced sample was CD4+ T cells sorted from blood. This clonotype originated in a human donor with alopecia areata. CDR3 sequence: CASSHNLQGRETQYF. The CDR3 nucleotides read TGCGCCAGCAGCCATAATCTACAGGGACGGGAGACCCAGTACTTC.